This note documents a single T cell receptor beta chain sequence. This clone occurred once. The antigen it recognizes is unknown. Per-base quality was not reported, and no clone a single base away is much larger than it. V loses 8 bases at its end and J loses 5 bases; junction bases beyond the gene matches: 9. The germline V gene sets CDR1 to MDHEN and CDR2 to SYDVKM. The CDR3 goes from the cysteine to the phenylalanine over 15 residues. The entry retains the CDR3 DNA only, 45 bases that are in frame from base 1. Participants in the prospective study were aged 18 to 89 years, lived in some 24 United States geographic areas, and enrolled through a virtual design. In the prospective study, cohorts were assigned on the basis of participant-reported clinical history obtained from a screening survey and a study questionnaire. For ImmuneRACE Cohort 3, a participant was defined as recovered based on two consecutive negative NP/OP PCR tests, clearance by a healthcare professional, or resolution of symptoms. In the prospective study, mobile phlebotomists collected whole blood, serum and a nasopharyngeal or oropharyngeal swab from each participant. Over a 2-month period, participants in the prospective study had the option of providing additional blood draws and questionnaires. Before DNA extraction, prospective study blood samples were shipped either frozen or at room temperature.

The sample originates from a study of blood T cell repertoires in COVID-19 (dated by TCRdb to the early 2020s). Regarding the complete study: Collaborator samples came from the United States, Italy and Spain and covered acute and convalescent phases of COVID-19. The prospective study material was composed of cDNA or gDNA derived from T cells, B-cell-depleted T cells, or PBMCs. Deeply sampled blood TCRbeta repertoires from subjects exposed to, actively infected with, or recovered from COVID-19 were included in the dataset. The repertoires were made available in a free public database intended to serve as a resource for research on the immune response to SARS-CoV-2. Samples were obtained from the ongoing ImmuneRACE study (first 160 participants) and from some 1,200 subjects provided by 6 global collaborators. Nearly every sample came with metadata listing a de-identified subject ID, COVID-19 status, age in years and sex. HLA class I and class II types, where available, came from metadata supplied by the sample provider rather than from assay-based typing.

Overall study results and their limits: How much clinical and demographic metadata was included differed by source and by participant, and the metadata was provided uncurated.

The immunoSEQ Assay, a bias-controlled multiplex PCR, was used to amplify TCRbeta CDR3 regions from genomic DNA. In the authors' own workflow: The number of nucleated cells in each sample was estimated by amplification of reference gene primers within the assay. To quantify the absolute abundance of each unique TCRbeta CDR3 rearrangement, sequence reads were collapsed and filtered. For each sample, productive Simpson clonality was calculated as the square root of Simpson's diversity index across productive rearrangements. This is the immuneACCESS table as TCRdb keeps it, with only in-frame sequences that have V and J called. A part of the clones is gone; compared with another copy, unresolved V genes explain less than half, and the rest is unexplained. V, J and clone size derive from that table, while D and trimming were established from the DNA sequence. In all, the sample holds 310,000 or so clones, and approximately 90% of those were seen once. The ten largest clones represent 8% to 13% of the sample.

The sample consisted of PBMCs or T cells enriched from blood (not recorded which). The receptor comes from a woman aged 18-29 years who had recovered from COVID-19. The sequence is built from TRBV28 and TRBJ2-5; the junction holds 12 bases that match TRBD1. The sequence in DNA is TGTGCCAGCCGGGACAGGGGGCTTGTGGACGAGACCCAGTACTTC. It specifies CASRDRGLVDETQYF.